This T cell receptor beta chain was sequenced during a study of post-analysis software for immune sequencing data. Study details: Some patients lacked subtype; others had relapsing-remitting, secondary progressive or progressive-relapsing disease.

Per the germline V gene, CDR1 is KGHDR and CDR2 is SFDVKD. The CDR3 has 16 amino acids. V was pared by 2 bases and J by 7 bases, with 5 bases of the junction left unmatched. Presence of unique molecular identifiers characterized the TCR beta cDNA libraries. It was from approximately 0.91 to 9.4 million T cells that 500,000 or so cDNA molecules came. TCRdb analysed the PCR reads with MiXCR anew, one entry per CDR3 protein. The table has some 690,000 distinct CDR3 sequences, over 45% seen once; the top ten hold approximately 10%. For this clonotype: Its antigen is not identified.

Overall study findings and caveats: Five or six TRBV segments, TRBV5-6, TRBV5-1 and TRBV20-1 among them, were found more frequent in patients than controls. Controls had significantly higher normalized Chao1 diversity than multiple sclerosis patients.

This sequence joins TRBV24-1 and TRBJ2-1, with 12 bases aligning to TRBD1. The origin of this receptor is a girl aged 2-10 years with multiple sclerosis. Sequencing was performed on blood. CDR3 loop: CATSDWGTGGWNEQFF. The DNA of the CDR3 is TGTGCCACCAGTGATTGGGGGACAGGGGGCTGGAATGAGCAGTTCTTC.